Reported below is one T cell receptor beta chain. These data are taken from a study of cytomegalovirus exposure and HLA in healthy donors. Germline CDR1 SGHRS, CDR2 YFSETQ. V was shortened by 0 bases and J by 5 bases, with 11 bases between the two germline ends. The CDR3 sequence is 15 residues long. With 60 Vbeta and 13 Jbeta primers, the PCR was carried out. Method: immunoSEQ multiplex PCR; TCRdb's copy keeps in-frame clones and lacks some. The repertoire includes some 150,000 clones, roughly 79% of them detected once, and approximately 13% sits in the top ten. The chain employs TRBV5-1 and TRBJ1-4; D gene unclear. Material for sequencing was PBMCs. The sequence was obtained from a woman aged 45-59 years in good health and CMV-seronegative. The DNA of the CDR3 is TGCGCCAGCAGCTTGGCTCCGGGGATGAATGAAAAACTGTTTTTT. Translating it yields CASSLAPGMNEKLFF. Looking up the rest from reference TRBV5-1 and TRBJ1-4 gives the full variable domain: KAGVTQTPRYLIKTRGQQVTLSCSPISGHRSVSWYQQTPGQGLQFLFEYFSETQRNKGNFPGRFSGRQFSNSRSEMNVSTLELGDSALYLCASSLAPGMNEKLFFGSGTQLSVL.